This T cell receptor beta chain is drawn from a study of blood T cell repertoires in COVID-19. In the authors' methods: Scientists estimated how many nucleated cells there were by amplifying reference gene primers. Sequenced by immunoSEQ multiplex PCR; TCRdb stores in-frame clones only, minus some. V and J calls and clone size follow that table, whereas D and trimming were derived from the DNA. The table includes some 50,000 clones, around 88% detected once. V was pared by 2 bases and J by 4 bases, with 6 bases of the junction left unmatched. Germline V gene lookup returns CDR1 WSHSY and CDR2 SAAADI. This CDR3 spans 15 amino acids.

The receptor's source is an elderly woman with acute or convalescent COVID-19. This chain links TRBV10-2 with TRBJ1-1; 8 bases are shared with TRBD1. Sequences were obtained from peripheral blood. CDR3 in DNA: TGCGCCAGCAGTGAGGCAGGGGGCTTAGGCACTGAAGCTTTCTTT. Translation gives CASSEAGGLGTEAFF.